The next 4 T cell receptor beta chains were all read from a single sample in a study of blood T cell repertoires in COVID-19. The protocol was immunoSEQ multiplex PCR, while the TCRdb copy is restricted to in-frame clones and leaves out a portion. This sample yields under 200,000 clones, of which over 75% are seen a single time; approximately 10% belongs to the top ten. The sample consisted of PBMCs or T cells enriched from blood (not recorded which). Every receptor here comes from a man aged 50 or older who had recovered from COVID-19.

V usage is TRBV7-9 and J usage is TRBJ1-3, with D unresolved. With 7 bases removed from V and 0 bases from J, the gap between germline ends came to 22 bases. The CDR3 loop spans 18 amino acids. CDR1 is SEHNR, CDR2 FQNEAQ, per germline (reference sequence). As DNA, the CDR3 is TGTGCCAGCAAAACGGTGGCGGGAGTTTACGGCTCTGGAAACACCATATATTTT. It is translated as CASKTVAGVYGSGNTIYF.

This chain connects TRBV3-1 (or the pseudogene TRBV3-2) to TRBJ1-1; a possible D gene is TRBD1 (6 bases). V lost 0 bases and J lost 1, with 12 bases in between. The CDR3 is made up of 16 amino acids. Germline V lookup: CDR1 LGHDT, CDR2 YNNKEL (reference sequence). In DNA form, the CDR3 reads TGTGCCAGCAGCCAAGAAACAGGGTGGAGGAACACTGAAGCTTTCTTT. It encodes CASSQETGWRNTEAFF.

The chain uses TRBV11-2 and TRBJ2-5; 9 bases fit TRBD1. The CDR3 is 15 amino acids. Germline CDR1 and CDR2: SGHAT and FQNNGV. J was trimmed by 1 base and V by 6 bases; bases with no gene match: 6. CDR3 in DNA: TGTGCCAGCAGGGACCGGGACAGGGCCCAAGAGACCCAGTACTTC. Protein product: CASRDRDRAQETQYF.

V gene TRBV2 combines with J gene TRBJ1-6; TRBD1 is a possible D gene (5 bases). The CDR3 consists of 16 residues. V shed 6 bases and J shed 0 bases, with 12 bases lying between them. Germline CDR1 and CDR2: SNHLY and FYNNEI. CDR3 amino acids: CASRLAGGSYNSPLHF. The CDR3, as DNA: TGTGCCAGCAGACTGGCGGGGGGCTCCTATAATTCACCCCTCCACTTT.